This T cell receptor (beta chain) comes out of a study of cytotoxic CD8 clonotypes in ibrutinib-treated CLL. Study information: Among responders, approximately 24 were partial and 2 complete; after median approximately 68 months, around 15 stayed remitted and some 12 progressed.

TCRdb keeps only in-frame clones here, not all; method: immunoSEQ multiplex PCR. The repertoire holds about 130,000 clones, with approximately 81% as singletons. In germline, CDR1 is MNHNS, CDR2 SASEGT. The V gene lost 6 bases and the J gene lost 5 bases, with 8 bases spanning the gap. This CDR3 spans 13 amino acids. As regards this clone: Its target is not known.

The study, taken as a whole, reports: Patients with sustained remission and those progressing were sampled at differing times. Clonality went higher at ibrutinib response and then dropped back toward baseline at progression.

The chain combines TRBV6-1 with TRBJ2-6; a weak D match, TRBD2 (6 bases). The TCR was taken from a human donor with chronic lymphocytic leukemia. The specimen was PBMCs, collected after 24 months of ibrutinib treatment. The CDR3 nucleotides read TGTGCCAGCAGACGGGACTGGGCCAACGTCCTGACTTTC. It translates to CASRRDWANVLTF.